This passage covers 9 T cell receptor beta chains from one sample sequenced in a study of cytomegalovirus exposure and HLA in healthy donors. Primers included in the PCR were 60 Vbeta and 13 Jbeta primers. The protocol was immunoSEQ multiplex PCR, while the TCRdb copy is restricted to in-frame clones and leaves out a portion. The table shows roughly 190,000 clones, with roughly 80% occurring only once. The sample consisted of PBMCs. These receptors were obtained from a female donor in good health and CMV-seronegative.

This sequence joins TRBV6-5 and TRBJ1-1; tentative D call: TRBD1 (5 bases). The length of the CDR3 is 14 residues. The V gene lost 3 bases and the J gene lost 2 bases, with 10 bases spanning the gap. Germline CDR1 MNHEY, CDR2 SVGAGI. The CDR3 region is CASSYMTANTEAFF. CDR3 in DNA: TGTGCCAGCAGTTATATGACAGCTAACACTGAAGCTTTCTTT.

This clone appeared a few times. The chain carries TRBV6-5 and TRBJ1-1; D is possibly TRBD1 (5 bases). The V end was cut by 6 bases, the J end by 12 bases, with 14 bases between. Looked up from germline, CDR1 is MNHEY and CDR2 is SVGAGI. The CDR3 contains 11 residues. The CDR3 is CASRAQGRTFF. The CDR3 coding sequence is TGTGCCAGCAGGGCCCAGGGTAGGACTTTCTTT.

CDR3 in DNA: TGTGCCAGCAGTTTACTCCAGGGGGCTTACACCTTC. As protein: CASSLLQGAYTF. The chain is built from TRBV28 and TRBJ1-2, with 8 positions matching TRBD1. The germline V gene has CDR1 MDHEN and CDR2 SYDVKM. V lost 2 bases to trimming and J lost 11 bases; unmatched junction nucleotides: 4. The length of the CDR3 is 12 residues.

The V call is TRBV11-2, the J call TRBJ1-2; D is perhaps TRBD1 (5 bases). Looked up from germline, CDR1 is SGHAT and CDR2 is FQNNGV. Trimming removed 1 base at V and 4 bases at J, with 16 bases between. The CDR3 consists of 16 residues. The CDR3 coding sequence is TGTGCCAGCAGCTTAGTATTTGGAGGGGATTTCTATGGCTACACCTTC. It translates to CASSLVFGGDFYGYTF.

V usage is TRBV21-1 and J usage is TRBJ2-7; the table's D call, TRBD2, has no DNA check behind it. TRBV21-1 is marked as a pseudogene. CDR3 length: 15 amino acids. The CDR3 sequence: CASSKADRGIYEQYF. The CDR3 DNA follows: TGTGCCAGCAGCAAAGCTGATCGAGGGATCTACGAGCAGTACTTC.

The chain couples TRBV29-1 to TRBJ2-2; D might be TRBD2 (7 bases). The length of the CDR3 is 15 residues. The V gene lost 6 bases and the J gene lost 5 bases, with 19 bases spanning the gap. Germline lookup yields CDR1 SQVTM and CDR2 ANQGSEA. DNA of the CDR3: TGCAGCGTGCGAACAGGGAGGGAGTTAACCGGGGAGCTGTTTTTT. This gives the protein CSVRTGRELTGELFF.

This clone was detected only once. CDR3 nucleotides: TGTGCCAGCAGTGGGGACAGGGGGACACTGAACACTGAAGCTTTCTTT. It is translated as CASSGDRGTLNTEAFF. The rearrangement uses TRBV14 and TRBJ1-1; 11 nucleotides match TRBD1. V shed 6 bases, J shed 0 bases, and the junction held 6 bases outside the gene matches. Germline assignment: CDR1 SGHDN and CDR2 FVKESK. There are 16 residues in the CDR3.

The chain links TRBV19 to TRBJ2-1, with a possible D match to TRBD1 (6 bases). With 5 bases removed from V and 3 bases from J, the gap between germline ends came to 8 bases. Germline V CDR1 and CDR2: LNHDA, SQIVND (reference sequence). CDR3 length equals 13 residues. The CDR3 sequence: CASSPGVYNEQFF. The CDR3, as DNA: TGTGCCAGTAGTCCAGGGGTCTACAATGAGCAGTTCTTC.

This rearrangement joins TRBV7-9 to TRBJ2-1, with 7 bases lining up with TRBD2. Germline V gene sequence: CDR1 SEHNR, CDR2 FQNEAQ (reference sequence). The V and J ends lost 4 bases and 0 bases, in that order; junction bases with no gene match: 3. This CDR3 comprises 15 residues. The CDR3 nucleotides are TGTGCCAGCAGCTCCCTAGCGGCCTCCTACAATGAGCAGTTCTTC. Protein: CASSSLAASYNEQFF.